This T cell receptor beta chain was identified during a study of blood T cell repertoires in COVID-19. Study-level information: Specimens from acute and convalescent COVID-19 originated in the United States, Italy and Spain.

Sequencing was performed with immunoSEQ multiplex PCR; in TCRdb, only in-frame clones are kept and a portion is missing. Found here are some 400,000 clones, 85% to 90% of them singletons; the top ten hold 1.7%. J lost 7 bases, V lost 1 base, and 3 bases had no gene match. CDR3 size: 14 residues. CDR1 and CDR2 (germline): SGHDT, YYEEEE. This chain connects TRBV5-6 to TRBJ2-1; TRBD2 aligns across 9 bases. Material: PBMCs or T cells enriched from blood (not recorded which). The source of this sequence is a woman in her twenties or thirties who had recovered from COVID-19. In DNA form, the CDR3 reads TGTGCCAGCAGCTTGCCCAGCGGGAGGAATGAGCAGTTCTTC. This encodes CASSLPSGRNEQFF.